These 20 T cell receptor beta chains share one sample of origin, sequenced in a study of T cell changes during pregnancy in multiple sclerosis. Profiling relied on immunoSEQ multiplex PCR, and the TCRdb table lists in-frame clones only, not all of them. The sample has under 70,000 clones; 91% are singletons. This material consisted of peripheral blood, taken in the third trimester of pregnancy. These receptors were taken from a female donor in good health, enrolled as a control in a pregnancy study.

J is TRBJ2-1 and V is TRBV4-1; perhaps TRBD2 as D (6 bases). V shed 3 bases and J shed 16 bases, with 13 bases lying between them. CDR1 is MGHRA and CDR2 is YSYEKL in the germline V gene. This CDR3 comprises 11 residues. CDR3 sequence: CASSHRGLSFF. CDR3 DNA: TGCGCCAGCAGCCACCGGGGGTTATCCTTCTTC.

The chain is built from TRBV5-1 and TRBJ1-5; weak D call: TRBD1 (6 bases). Germline V gives CDR1 SGHRS, CDR2 YFSETQ. The CDR3 is made up of 15 amino acids. The V gene lost 1 base and the J gene lost 5 bases, with 13 bases spanning the gap. The CDR3 reads CASSLMGHTDQPQHF. In DNA, the CDR3 is TGCGCCAGCAGCTTGATGGGACACACCGATCAGCCCCAGCATTTT.

The chain couples TRBV27 to TRBJ1-2, with a tentative D call TRBD1 (6 bases). The CDR3 contains 16 residues. Looked up from germline, CDR1 is MNHEY and CDR2 is SMNVEV (reference sequence). V was shortened by 2 bases and J by 5 bases, with 18 bases between the two germline ends. The CDR3 nucleotides read TGTGCCAGCAGTTTAAGAGGCAGGGGCGCCAAGTATGGCTACACCTTC. As protein: CASSLRGRGAKYGYTF.

This clone was seen a few times. The chain has TRBV6-5 and TRBJ1-1; TRBD1 is a possible D gene (6 bases). Trimming removed 0 bases at V and 4 bases at J, with 12 bases between. CDR3 length: 15 amino acids. Germline V gene lookup returns CDR1 MNHEY and CDR2 SVGAGI. CDR3 sequence (DNA): TGTGCCAGCAGTTACTCACCAGGGGCCGGCACTGAAGCTTTCTTT. Residues: CASSYSPGAGTEAFF.

This chain uses TRBV9 with TRBJ2-3, with D hard to call. The CDR3 length is 12 residues. The germline gives CDR1 SGDLS, CDR2 YYNGEE. Trimming stripped 3 bases from V and 2 bases from J, with 4 bases between. CDR3 residues: CASSATTDTQYF. CDR3 nucleotide sequence: TGTGCCAGCAGCGCTACCACAGATACGCAGTATTTT.

The rearrangement links TRBV5-1 to TRBJ2-7; the match to TRBD2 covers 9 bases. This CDR3 region has 16 residues. Germline loops: CDR1 SGHRS, CDR2 YFSETQ. Unmatched junction bases numbered 10, after V lost 4 bases and J lost 2 bases. The CDR3 region has the DNA TGCGCCAGCAGCCCTTCGGGCGGGAGGGCCCCCTACGAGCAGTACTTC. It specifies CASSPSGGRAPYEQYF.

The V and J genes are TRBV5-1 and TRBJ2-7, with TRBD2 identical over 9 bases. CDR3 length: 15 amino acids. Germline V gene lookup returns CDR1 SGHRS and CDR2 YFSETQ. With V trimmed by 0 bases and J by 3 bases, 4 bases remained unmatched. The CDR3 protein is CASSLVTAGGYEQYF. The CDR3, as DNA: TGCGCCAGCAGCTTGGTGACAGCGGGAGGCTACGAGCAGTACTTC.

This clone turned up a few times. This chain uses TRBV7-9 with TRBJ1-1, with TRBD1 matching 10 bases. After removal of 5 bases from V and 4 bases from J, the junction contained 7 bases not matched to a gene. The CDR3 totals 15 residues. Germline V CDR1 and CDR2: SEHNR, FQNEAQ (reference sequence). Written as DNA, the CDR3 is TGTGCCAGCAGCAAGACAGGGGGCTCTGGCACTGAAGCTTTCTTT. This encodes CASSKTGGSGTEAFF.

The sample holds one count of this clone. The V and J genes are TRBV19 and TRBJ2-2, with D maybe TRBD2 (5 bases). The CDR3 spans 11 residues. CDR1 and CDR2 from the germline V gene are LNHDA and SQIVND (reference sequence). Trimming shortened V by 8 bases and J by 11 bases, and 12 bases separated the two germline ends. The CDR3 spells CASHTPGELFF. For the CDR3, the DNA is TGTGCCAGTCACACCCCGGGAGAGCTGTTTTTT. The full variable domain, its missing parts supplied by reference TRBV19 and TRBJ2-2, is DGGITQSPKYLFRKEGQNVTLSCEQNLNHDAMYWYRQDPGQGLRLIYYSQIVNDFQKGDIAEGYSVSREKKESFPLTVTSAQKNPTAFYLCASHTPGELFFGEGSRLTVL.

This rearrangement joins TRBV5-1 to TRBJ1-2; 7 bases line up with TRBD1. The germline V gene encodes CDR1 SGHRS and CDR2 YFSETQ. The CDR3 loop spans 16 amino acids. V shed 2 bases and J 3 bases; nucleotides not matched to a gene: 10. CDR3 sequence reads: CASSFGGGVRYYGYTF. In nucleotides, the CDR3 is TGCGCCAGCAGCTTCGGAGGGGGCGTGAGATACTATGGCTACACCTTC.

This rearrangement joins TRBV10-3 to TRBJ2-1, with TRBD1 matching over 8 bases. The CDR3 covers 15 residues. J was trimmed by 4 bases and V by 6 bases; bases with no gene match: 8. Germline V lookup: CDR1 ENHRY, CDR2 SYGVKD. The CDR3 sequence is CAIRGGQELYNEQFF. The CDR3 DNA reads TGTGCCATCAGAGGGGGACAGGAATTATACAATGAGCAGTTCTTC.

The chain joins TRBV18 to TRBJ2-1; 10 nucleotides line up with TRBD1. The germline CDR1 and CDR2 sequences are KGHSH and LQKENI. J lost 7 bases, V lost 2 bases, and 2 bases had no gene match. The CDR3 has 14 amino acids. The chain's CDR3 is CASSPGTGVNEQFF. The CDR3 DNA reads as TGTGCCAGCTCACCAGGGACAGGGGTTAATGAGCAGTTCTTC. Variable domain in full (rest from reference TRBV18 and TRBJ2-1): NAGVMQNPRHLVRRRGQEARLRCSPMKGHSHVYWYRQLPEEGLKFMVYLQKENIIDESGMPKERFSAEFPKEGPSILRIQQVVRGDSAAYFCASSPGTGVNEQFFGPGTRLTVL.

V and J are TRBV4-2 and TRBJ2-1; TRBD2 is a possible D gene (6 bases). This CDR3 has 16 amino acids. V was trimmed by 3 bases and J by 1 base, leaving 13 bases between them. Germline loops: CDR1 LGHNA, CDR2 YNFKEQ. CDR3 in amino acids: CASSHTIAESYNEQFF. The CDR3 coding sequence is TGTGCCAGCAGCCATACTATAGCGGAGTCCTACAATGAGCAGTTCTTC.

CDR3 DNA sequence: TGTGCCAGCAGCCCCTCGGGCACAGATACGCAGTATTTT. Translated: CASSPSGTDTQYF. The rearrangement links TRBV9 to TRBJ2-3; D gene unclear. Trimming removed 4 bases from V and 1 base from J, with 7 bases in between. This CDR3 is built from 13 residues. Germline V lookup: CDR1 SGDLS, CDR2 YYNGEE.

The gene calls are TRBV14 and TRBJ1-2; D unresolved. V was cut by 1 base and J by 3 bases, with 9 bases left in between. The CDR3 contains 14 residues. Germline CDR1 is SGHDN and CDR2 is FVKESK. Written as DNA, the CDR3 is TGTGCCAGCAGCCAAGGGGGAGTATACTATGGCTACACCTTC. Residues: CASSQGGVYYGYTF.

The chain employs TRBV6-5 and TRBJ1-3; 10 bases are a match to TRBD1. The CDR3 covers 15 residues. Germline-derived CDR1 and CDR2 are MNHEY and SVGAGI. V was clipped by 1 base and J by 3 bases; unmatched bases: 0. CDR3 residues: CASSYWDRGGNTIYF. CDR3 DNA: TGTGCCAGCAGTTACTGGGACAGGGGTGGAAACACCATATATTTT.

This sequence joins TRBV10-3 and TRBJ2-7, with 7 bases aligning to TRBD2. The CDR3 totals 17 residues. Germline V gene sequence: CDR1 ENHRY, CDR2 SYGVKD. V gave up 2 bases and J gave up 4 bases; unmatched junction bases: 14. The CDR3 DNA reads TGTGCCATCAGTGAGCAAGTAGTCACGGGAGGAATTTACGAGCAGTACTTC. Protein sequence: CAISEQVVTGGIYEQYF.

The V gene is TRBV19, the J gene TRBJ2-1, with a weak D call TRBD2 (5 bases). Germline V gene data show CDR1 as LNHDA and CDR2 as SQIVND (reference sequence). Trimming took off 3 bases at V and 9 bases at J, with 12 bases between the two ends. The CDR3 runs to 13 residues. The CDR3: CASSIKSLAEQFF. The CDR3 coding sequence is TGTGCCAGTAGTATCAAGAGTCTAGCTGAGCAGTTCTTC.

This clone was picked up a small number of times. This rearrangement joins TRBV7-9 to TRBJ1-2; tentatively, D is TRBD1 (6 bases). The CDR3 length is 15 residues. Trimming took 4 bases from V and 5 from J, leaving 17 bases between them. Germline CDR1 and CDR2: SEHNR and FQNEAQ (reference sequence). Written as DNA, the CDR3 is TGTGCCAGCAGCTCAACAGGGAGACGGGTTTATGGCTACACCTTC. Its protein is CASSSTGRRVYGYTF.

The chain has TRBV30 and TRBJ1-5; D unclear. This CDR3 has 14 residues. The V gene lost 1 base and the J gene lost 0 bases, with 7 bases spanning the gap. CDR1 is GTSNPN, CDR2 SVGIG, per germline (reference sequence). The CDR3 sequence: CAWSDGYSNQPQHF. The CDR3 nucleotides read TGTGCCTGGAGTGACGGTTATAGCAATCAGCCCCAGCATTTT.